The entry that follows covers one T cell receptor (beta chain) sequence. The data derive from a study of blood T cell repertoires in COVID-19. Trimming took off 1 base at V and 6 bases at J, with 6 bases between the two ends. Germline loops: CDR1 SEHNR, CDR2 FQNEAQ (reference sequence). The CDR3 covers 12 residues. Sequenced by immunoSEQ multiplex PCR; TCRdb stores in-frame clones only, minus some. Here the sample spans around 230,000 clones, almost 85% being singletons. The rearrangement links TRBV7-9 to TRBJ1-2; D uncertain. Sequences were obtained from PBMCs or T cells enriched from blood (not recorded which). The sequence came from a middle-aged man who had recovered from COVID-19. The CDR3 loop is CASSLGPDGYTF. CDR3 bases: TGTGCCAGCAGCTTAGGTCCGGATGGCTACACCTTC.